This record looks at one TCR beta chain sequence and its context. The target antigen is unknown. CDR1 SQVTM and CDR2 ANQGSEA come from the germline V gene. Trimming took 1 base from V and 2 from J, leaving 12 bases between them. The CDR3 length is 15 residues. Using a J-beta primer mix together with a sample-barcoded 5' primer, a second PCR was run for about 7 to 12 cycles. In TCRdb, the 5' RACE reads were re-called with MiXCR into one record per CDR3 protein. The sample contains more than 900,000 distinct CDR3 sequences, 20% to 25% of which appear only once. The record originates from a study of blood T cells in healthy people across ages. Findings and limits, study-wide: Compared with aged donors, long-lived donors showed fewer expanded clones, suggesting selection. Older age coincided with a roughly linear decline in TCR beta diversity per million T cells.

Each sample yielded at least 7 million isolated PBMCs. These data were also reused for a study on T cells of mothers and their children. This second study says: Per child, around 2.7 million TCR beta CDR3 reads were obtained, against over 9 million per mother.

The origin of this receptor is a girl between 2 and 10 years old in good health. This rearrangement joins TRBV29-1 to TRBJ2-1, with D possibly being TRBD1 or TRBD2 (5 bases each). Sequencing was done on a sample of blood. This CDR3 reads CSVEGGQGPYNEQFF. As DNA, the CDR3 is TGCAGCGTTGAAGGCGGTCAGGGACCCTACAATGAGCAGTTCTTC.